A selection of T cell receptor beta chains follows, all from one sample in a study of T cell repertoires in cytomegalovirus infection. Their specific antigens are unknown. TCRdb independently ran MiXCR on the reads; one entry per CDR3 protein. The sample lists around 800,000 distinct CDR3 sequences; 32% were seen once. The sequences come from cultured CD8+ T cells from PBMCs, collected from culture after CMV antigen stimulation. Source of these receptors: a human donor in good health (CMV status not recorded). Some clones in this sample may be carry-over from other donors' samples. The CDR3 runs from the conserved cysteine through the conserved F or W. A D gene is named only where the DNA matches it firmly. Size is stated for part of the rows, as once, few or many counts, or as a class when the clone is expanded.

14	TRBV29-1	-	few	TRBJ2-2	CSVEGGVLPGELFF	TGCAGCGTTGAGGGCGGGGTGCTCCCCGGGGAGCTGTTTTTT
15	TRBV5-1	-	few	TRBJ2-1	CASSSTASGYNEQFF	TGCGCCAGCAGCTCTACAGCCTCAGGGTACAATGAGCAGTTCTTC
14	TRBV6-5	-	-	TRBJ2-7	CASRAGWSSYEQYF	TGTGCCAGCAGGGCAGGTTGGAGCTCCTACGAGCAGTACTTC
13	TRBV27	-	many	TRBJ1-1	CASSLGRRTEAFF	TGTGCCAGCAGTTTAGGGAGGAGGACTGAAGCTTTCTTT
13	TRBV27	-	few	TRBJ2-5	CASRWGGGETQYF	TGCGCCAGCCGGTGGGGTGGCGGGGAGACCCAGTACTTC
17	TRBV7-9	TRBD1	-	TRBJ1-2	CASSLSSAGTGVFGYTF	TGTGCCAGCAGCTTATCATCGGCCGGGACAGGGGTATTTGGCTACACCTTC
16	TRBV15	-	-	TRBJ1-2	CATSRDLAGTNYGYTF	TGTGCCACCAGCAGAGATCTGGCAGGGACTAACTATGGCTACACCTTC
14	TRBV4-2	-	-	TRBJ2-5	CASSQGGGRETQYF	TGTGCCAGCAGCCAAGGGGGAGGACGGGAGACCCAGTACTTC
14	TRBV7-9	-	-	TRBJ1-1	CASSLGYRDTEAFF	TGTGCCAGCAGCTTAGGCTACCGAGACACTGAAGCTTTCTTT
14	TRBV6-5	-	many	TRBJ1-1	CASRAGAVNTEAFF	TGTGCCAGCAGGGCAGGTGCTGTGAACACTGAAGCTTTCTTT
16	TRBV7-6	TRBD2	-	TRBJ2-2	CASSLTAGGNTGELFF	TGTGCCAGCAGCTTAACCGCGGGGGGTAACACCGGGGAGCTGTTTTTT
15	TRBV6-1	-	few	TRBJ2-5	CASSEGGAHQETQYF	TGTGCCAGCAGTGAAGGGGGGGCCCACCAAGAGACCCAGTACTTC
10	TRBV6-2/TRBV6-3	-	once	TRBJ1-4	CATGLLSRFF	TGTGCCACCGGACTCCTAAGTCGGTTTTTT
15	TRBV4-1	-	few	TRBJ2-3	CASSQDKPVTDTQYF	TGCGCCAGCAGCCAAGACAAACCCGTCACAGATACGCAGTATTTT
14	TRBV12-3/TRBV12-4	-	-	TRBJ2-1	CTSTPSTTYNEQFF	TGTACCAGCACCCCGTCCACGACCTACAATGAGCAGTTCTTC
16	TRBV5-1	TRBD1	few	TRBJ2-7	CASSLGAGQGSNEQYF	TGCGCCAGCAGCTTGGGAGCGGGACAGGGCTCCAACGAGCAGTACTTC
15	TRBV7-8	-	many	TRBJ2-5	CASSSAGDTQETQYF	TGTGCCAGCAGCTCCGCAGGGGACACGCAAGAGACCCAGTACTTC
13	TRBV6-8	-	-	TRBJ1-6	CASSDRTSSPLHF	TGTGCCAGCAGCGACCGAACTAGTTCACCCCTCCACTTT
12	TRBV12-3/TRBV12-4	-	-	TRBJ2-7	CASSLGLIEQYF	TGTGCCAGCAGTTTGGGGCTGATCGAGCAGTACTTC
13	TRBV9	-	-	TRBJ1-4	CASSVGGSGTLFF	TGTGCCAGCAGCGTAGGGGGATCCGGAACACTGTTTTTT
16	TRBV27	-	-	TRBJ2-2	CASSPSWGPATGELFF	TGTGCCAGCAGTCCCTCGTGGGGGCCAGCCACCGGGGAGCTGTTTTTT
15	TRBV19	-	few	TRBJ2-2	CASSPLMSVAGELFF	TGTGCCAGTAGTCCGCTAATGTCCGTGGCCGGGGAGCTGTTTTTT
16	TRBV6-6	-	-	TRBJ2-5	CASSKPTGFVQETQYF	TGTGCCAGCAGTAAACCAACAGGATTTGTCCAAGAGACCCAGTACTTC